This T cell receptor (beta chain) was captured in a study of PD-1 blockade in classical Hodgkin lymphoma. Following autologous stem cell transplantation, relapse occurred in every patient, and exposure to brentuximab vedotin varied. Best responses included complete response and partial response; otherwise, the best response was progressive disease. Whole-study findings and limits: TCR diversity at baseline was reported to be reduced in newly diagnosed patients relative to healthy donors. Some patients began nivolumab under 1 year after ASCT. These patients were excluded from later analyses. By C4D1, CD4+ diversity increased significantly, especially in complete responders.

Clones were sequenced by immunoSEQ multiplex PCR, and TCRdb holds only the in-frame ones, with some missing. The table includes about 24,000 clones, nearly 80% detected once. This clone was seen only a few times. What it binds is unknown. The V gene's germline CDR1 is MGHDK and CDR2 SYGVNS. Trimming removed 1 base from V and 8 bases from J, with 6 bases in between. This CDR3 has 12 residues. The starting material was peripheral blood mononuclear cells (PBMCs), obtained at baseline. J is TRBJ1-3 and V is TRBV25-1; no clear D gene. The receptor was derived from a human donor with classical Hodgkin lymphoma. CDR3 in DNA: TGTGCCAGCAGTGAATTGTGGGACACCATATATTTT. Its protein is CASSELWDTIYF.